This TCR beta chain was recovered during a study of STAT5B mutations in CD4+ large granular lymphocyte leukemia. CDR1 is SGHTA and CDR2 is FQGNSA in the germline V gene. V lost 6 bases to trimming and J lost 3 bases, with 18 bases between them. This CDR3 is built from 15 residues. Findings and caveats of the study: Top patient clones used TRBV06 genes more often: 8/27 versus 2/35 in controls. Data were not HLA-matched across samples.

Turning to this clone: Its cognate antigen is unknown.

Some clones are missing from TCRdb's copy, which holds only in-frame ones; the method was immunoSEQ multiplex PCR. The sample includes about 24,000 clones, 72% of them seen just once. The clonotype was recovered from a human donor in good health. Specimen: CD4+ T cells from blood buffy coats. This sequence joins TRBV7-2 and TRBJ2-7; D gene uncertain. The CDR3 protein is CASSQGFSGHYEQYF. In DNA, the CDR3 is TGTGCCAGCAGTCAAGGTTTTTCGGGCCACTACGAGCAGTACTTC.